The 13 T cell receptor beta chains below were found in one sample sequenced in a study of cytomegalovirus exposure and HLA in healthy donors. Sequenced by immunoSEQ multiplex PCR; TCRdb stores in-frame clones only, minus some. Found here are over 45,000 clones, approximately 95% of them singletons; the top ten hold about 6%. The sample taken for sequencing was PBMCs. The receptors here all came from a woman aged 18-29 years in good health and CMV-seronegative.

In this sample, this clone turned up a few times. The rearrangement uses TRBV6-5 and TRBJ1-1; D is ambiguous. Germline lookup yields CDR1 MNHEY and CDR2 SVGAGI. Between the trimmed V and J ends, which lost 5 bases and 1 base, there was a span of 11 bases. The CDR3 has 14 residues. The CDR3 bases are TGTGCCAGCAGTACGCGGGCCGGGAACACTGAAGCTTTCTTT. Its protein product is CASSTRAGNTEAFF.

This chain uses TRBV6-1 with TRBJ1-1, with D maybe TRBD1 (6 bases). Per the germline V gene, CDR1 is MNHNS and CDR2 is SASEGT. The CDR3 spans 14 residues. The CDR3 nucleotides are TGTGTCTCACAGGGCTTAGGGATGAACACTGAAGCTTTCTTT. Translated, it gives CVSQGLGMNTEAFF.

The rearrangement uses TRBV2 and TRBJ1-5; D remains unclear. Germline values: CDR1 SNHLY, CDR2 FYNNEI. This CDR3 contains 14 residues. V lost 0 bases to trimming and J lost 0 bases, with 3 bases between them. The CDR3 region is CASSEAYSNQPQHF. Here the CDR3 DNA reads TGTGCCAGCAGTGAAGCTTATAGCAATCAGCCCCAGCATTTT.

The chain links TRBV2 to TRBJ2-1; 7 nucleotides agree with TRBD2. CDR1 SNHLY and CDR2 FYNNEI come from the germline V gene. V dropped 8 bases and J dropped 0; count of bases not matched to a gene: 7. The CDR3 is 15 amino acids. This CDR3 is CASGGVGGSYNEQFF. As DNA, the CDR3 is TGTGCCAGCGGGGGGGTTGGCGGCTCCTACAATGAGCAGTTCTTC. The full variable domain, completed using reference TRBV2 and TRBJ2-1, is EPEVTQTPSHQVTQMGQEVILRCVPISNHLYFYWYRQILGQKVEFLVSFYNNEISEKSEIFDDQFSVERPDGSNFTLKIRSTKLEDSAMYFCASGGVGGSYNEQFFGPGTRLTVL.

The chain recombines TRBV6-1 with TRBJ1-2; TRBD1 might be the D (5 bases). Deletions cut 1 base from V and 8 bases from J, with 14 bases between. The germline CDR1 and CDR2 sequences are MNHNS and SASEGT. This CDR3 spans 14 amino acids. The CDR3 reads CASSEGGGVAGYTF. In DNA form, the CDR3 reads TGTGCCAGCAGTGAAGGTGGGGGGGTCGCGGGCTACACCTTC.

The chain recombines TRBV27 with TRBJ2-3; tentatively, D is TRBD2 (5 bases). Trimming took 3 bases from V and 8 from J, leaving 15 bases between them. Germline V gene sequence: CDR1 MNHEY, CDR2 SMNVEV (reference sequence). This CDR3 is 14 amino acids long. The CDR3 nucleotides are TGTGCCAGCAGTTTTTACCGGGGATCGGGTACGCAGTATTTT. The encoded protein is CASSFYRGSGTQYF.

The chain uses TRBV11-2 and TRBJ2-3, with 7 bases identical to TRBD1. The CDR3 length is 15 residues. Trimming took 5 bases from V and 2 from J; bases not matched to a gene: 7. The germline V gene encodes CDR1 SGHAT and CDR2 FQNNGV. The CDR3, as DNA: TGTGCCAGCAGCCCATGGACAGGATTCACAGATACGCAGTATTTT. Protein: CASSPWTGFTDTQYF.

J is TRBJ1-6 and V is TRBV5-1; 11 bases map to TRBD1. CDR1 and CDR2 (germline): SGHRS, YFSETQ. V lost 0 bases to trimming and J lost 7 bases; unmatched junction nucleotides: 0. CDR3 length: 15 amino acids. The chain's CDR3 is CASSLGDRGNSPLHF. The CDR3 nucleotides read TGCGCCAGCAGCTTGGGGGACAGGGGGAATTCACCCCTCCACTTT. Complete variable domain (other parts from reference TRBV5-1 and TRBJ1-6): KAGVTQTPRYLIKTRGQQVTLSCSPISGHRSVSWYQQTPGQGLQFLFEYFSETQRNKGNFPGRFSGRQFSNSRSEMNVSTLELGDSALYLCASSLGDRGNSPLHFGNGTRLTVT.

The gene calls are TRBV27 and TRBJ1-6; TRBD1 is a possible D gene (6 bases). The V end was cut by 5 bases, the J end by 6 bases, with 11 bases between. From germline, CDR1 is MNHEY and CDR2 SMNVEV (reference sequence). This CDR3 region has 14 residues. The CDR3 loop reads CASSIRDTNSPLHF. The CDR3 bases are TGTGCCAGCAGTATCCGGGACACTAATTCACCCCTCCACTTT.

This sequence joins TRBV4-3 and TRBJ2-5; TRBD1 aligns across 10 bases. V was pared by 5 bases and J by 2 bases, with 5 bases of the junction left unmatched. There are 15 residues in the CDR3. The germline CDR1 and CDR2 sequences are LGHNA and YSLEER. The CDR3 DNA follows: TGCGCCAGCAGCTGGGACAGGGGCAATCAAGAGACCCAGTACTTC. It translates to CASSWDRGNQETQYF.

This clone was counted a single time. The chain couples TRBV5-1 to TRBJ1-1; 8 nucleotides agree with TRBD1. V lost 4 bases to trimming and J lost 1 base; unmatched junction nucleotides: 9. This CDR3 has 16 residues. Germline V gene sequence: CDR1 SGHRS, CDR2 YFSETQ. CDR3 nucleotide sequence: TGCGCCAGCAGCCGTGGACAGGGAGGGGGGAACACTGAAGCTTTCTTT. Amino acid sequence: CASSRGQGGGNTEAFF.

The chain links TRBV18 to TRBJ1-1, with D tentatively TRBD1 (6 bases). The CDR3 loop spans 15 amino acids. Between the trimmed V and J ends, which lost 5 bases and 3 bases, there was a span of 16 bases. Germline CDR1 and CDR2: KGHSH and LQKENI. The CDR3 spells CASSSGSTGHTEAFF. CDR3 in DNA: TGTGCCAGCTCATCCGGTAGTACAGGGCACACTGAAGCTTTCTTT.

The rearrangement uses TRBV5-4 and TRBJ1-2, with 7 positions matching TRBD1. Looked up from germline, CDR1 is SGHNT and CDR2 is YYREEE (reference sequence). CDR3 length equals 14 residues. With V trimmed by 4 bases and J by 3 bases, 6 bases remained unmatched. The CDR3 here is CASSVRGLDYGYTF. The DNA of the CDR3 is TGTGCCAGCAGCGTAAGGGGGCTGGACTATGGCTACACCTTC.